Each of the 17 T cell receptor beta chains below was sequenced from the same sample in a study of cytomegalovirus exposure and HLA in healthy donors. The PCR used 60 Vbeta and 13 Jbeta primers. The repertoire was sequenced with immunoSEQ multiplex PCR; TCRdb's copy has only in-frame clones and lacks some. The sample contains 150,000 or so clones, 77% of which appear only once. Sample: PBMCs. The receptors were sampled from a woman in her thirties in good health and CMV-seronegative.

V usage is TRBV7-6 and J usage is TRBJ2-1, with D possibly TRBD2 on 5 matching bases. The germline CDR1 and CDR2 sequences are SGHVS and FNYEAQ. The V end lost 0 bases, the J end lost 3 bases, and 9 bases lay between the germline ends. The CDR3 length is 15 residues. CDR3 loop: CASSLAHGIYNEQFF. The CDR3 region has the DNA TGTGCCAGCAGCTTAGCCCACGGGATCTACAATGAGCAGTTCTTC.

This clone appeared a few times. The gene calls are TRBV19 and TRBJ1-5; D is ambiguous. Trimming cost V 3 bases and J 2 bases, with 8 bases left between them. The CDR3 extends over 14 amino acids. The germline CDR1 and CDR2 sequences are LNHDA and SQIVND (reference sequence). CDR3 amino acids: CASSIVPGNQPQHF. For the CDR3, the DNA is TGTGCCAGTAGTATCGTCCCGGGCAATCAGCCCCAGCATTTT.

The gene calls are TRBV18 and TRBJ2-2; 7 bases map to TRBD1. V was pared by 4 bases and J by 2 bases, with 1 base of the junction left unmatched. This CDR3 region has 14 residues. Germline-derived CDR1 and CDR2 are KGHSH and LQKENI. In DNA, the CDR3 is TGTGCCAGCTCACGGACAGGCAACACCGGGGAGCTGTTTTTT. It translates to CASSRTGNTGELFF.

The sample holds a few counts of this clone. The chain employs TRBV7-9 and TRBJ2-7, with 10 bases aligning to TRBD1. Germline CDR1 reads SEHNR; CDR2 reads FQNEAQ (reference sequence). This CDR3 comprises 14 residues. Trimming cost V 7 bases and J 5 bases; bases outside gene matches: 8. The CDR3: CASTRDRGWNEQYF. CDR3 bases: TGTGCCAGCACCCGGGACAGGGGTTGGAACGAGCAGTACTTC.

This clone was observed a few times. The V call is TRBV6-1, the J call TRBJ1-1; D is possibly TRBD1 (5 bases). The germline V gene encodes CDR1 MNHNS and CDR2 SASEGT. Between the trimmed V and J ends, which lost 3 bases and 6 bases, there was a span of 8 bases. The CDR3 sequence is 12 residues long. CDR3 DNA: TGTGCCAGCAGTGACGGGGGTTCTGAAGCTTTCTTT. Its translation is CASSDGGSEAFF.

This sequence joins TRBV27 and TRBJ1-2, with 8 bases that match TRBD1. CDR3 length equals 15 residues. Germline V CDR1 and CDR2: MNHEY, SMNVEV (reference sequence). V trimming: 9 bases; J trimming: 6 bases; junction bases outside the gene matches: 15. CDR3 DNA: TGTGCCAGTCTTCCTCACACCGGGACAGGAGATGGCTACACCTTC. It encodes CASLPHTGTGDGYTF.

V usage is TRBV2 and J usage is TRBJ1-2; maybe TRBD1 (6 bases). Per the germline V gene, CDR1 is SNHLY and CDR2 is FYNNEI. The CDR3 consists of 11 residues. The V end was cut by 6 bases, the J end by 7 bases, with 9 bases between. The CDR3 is CASRPDSGYTF. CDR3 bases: TGTGCCAGCAGACCGGACAGTGGCTACACCTTC.

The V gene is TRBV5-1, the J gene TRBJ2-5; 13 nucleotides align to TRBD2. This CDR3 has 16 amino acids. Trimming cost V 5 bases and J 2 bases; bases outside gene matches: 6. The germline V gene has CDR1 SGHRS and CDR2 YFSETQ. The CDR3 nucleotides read TGCGCCAGCAGTACGGGGGGACTAGCGGGACAAGAGACCCAGTACTTC. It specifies CASSTGGLAGQETQYF.

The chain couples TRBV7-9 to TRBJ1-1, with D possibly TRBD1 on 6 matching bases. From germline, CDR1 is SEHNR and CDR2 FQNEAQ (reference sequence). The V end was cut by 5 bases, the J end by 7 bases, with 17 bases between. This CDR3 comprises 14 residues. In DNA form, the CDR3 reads TGTGCCAGCAGCCTAGGGGGGGGATCGGGTGAAGCTTTCTTT. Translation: CASSLGGGSGEAFF.

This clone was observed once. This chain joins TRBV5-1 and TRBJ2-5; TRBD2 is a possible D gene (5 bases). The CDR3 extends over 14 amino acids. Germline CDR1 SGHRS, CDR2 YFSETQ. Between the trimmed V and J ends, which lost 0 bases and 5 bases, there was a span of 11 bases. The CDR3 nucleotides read TGCGCCAGCAGCTTGGTTTTGGGAGATGAGACCCAGTACTTC. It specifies CASSLVLGDETQYF.

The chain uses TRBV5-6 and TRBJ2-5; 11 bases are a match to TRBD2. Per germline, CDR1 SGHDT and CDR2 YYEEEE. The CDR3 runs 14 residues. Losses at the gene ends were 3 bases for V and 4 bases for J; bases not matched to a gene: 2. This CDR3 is CASSSTSGIETQYF. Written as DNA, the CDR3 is TGTGCCAGCAGCTCGACTAGCGGGATAGAGACCCAGTACTTC.

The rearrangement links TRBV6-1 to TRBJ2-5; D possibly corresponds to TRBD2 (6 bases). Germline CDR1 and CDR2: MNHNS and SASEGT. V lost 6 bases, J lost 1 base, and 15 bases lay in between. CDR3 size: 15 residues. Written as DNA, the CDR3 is TGTGCCAGCAGATTTCACCAGGGACTCCAAGAGACCCAGTACTTC. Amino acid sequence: CASRFHQGLQETQYF.

The CDR3 sequence is CARSFYYEQYF. The CDR3 bases are TGTGCCAGAAGCTTTTACTACGAGCAGTACTTC. The chain joins TRBV5-3 to TRBJ2-7; D is uncertain. TRBV5-3 carries the ORF label, with uncertain function. The V end was cut by 2 bases, the J end by 3 bases, with 3 bases between. The CDR3 length is 11 residues.

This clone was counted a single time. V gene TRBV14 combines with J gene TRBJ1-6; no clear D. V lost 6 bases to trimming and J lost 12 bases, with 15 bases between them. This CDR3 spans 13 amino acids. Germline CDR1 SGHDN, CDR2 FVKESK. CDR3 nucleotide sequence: TGTGCCAGCAGTCTTAAAACGGGAAGACCCCTCCACTTT. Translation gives CASSLKTGRPLHF.

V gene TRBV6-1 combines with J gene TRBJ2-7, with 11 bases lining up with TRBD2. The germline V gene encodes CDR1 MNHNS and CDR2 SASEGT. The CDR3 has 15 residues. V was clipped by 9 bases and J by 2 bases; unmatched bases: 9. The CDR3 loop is CASTTGTSGAYEQYF. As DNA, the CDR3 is TGTGCCAGTACAACCGGGACTAGCGGAGCCTACGAGCAGTACTTC.

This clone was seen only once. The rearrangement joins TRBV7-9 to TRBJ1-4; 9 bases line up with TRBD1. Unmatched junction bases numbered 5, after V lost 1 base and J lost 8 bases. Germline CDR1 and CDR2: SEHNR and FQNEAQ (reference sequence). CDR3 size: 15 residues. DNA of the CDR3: TGTGCCAGCAGCTTAGGGGACAGGGCATGGGAAAAACTGTTTTTT. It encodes CASSLGDRAWEKLFF. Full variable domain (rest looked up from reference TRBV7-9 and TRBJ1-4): DTGVSQNPRHKITKRGQNVTFRCDPISEHNRLYWYRQTLGQGPEFLTYFQNEAQLEKSRLLSDRFSAERPKGSFSTLEIQRTEQGDSAMYLCASSLGDRAWEKLFFGSGTQLSVL.

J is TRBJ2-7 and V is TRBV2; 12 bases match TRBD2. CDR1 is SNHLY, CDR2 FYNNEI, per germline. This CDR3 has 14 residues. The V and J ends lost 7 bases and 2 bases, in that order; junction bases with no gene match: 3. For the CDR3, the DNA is TGTGCCAGCACCCGACTAGCGGGGGCCTACGAGCAGTACTTC. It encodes CASTRLAGAYEQYF.